This T cell receptor beta chain comes out of a study of blood T cell repertoires in COVID-19. Germline V gene sequence: CDR1 MGHRA, CDR2 YSYEKL. This CDR3 is built from 16 residues. V was pared by 0 bases and J by 7 bases, with 6 bases of the junction left unmatched. Clones were read by immunoSEQ multiplex PCR, and TCRdb kept only the in-frame ones, dropping some. The sample has some 100,000 clones; over 75% are singletons. The chain has TRBV4-1 and TRBJ2-1; 10 positions match TRBD2. Material: peripheral blood. This receptor was identified in a woman aged 60-75 years with acute or convalescent COVID-19. The CDR3: CASSQDFSGRRNEQFF. The DNA for the CDR3 is TGCGCCAGCAGCCAAGATTTTAGCGGGAGGCGGAATGAGCAGTTCTTC.